These T cell receptor beta chains were read from a single sample in a study of relationships among human T cell subsets. TCRdb ran MiXCR on the multiplex PCR reads and lists one entry per CDR3 protein. The table has some 7,000 distinct CDR3 sequences, roughly 70% seen once. The sequenced sample was naive and transitional (CD45RA+) T cells sorted from blood. All receptors derive from a man aged 35 to 55 in good health. Each CDR3 is given with its conserved first and last residue. D genes are given only for firm matches. A row's size may be missing; if present it is once, few, many or a size class.

v_gene,len,j_gene,d_gene,abundance,CDR3aa,CDR3nt
TRBV6-6,12,TRBJ2-3,NA,NA,CASGRIADTQYF,TGTGCCAGCGGTCGGATCGCAGATACGCAGTATTTT
TRBV27,13,TRBJ2-1,TRBD2,NA,CASSGTSVNEQFF,TGTGCCAGCAGCGGGACTAGCGTCAATGAGCAGTTCTTC
TRBV11-2,15,TRBJ2-1,NA,NA,CASSLQGSLFDEQFF,TGTGCCAGCAGCTTACAGGGTTCGTTATTCGATGAGCAGTTCTTC
TRBV7-9,12,TRBJ1-1,NA,NA,CASSPLDVEAFF,TGTGCCAGCAGCCCCCTCGATGTTGAAGCTTTCTTT
TRBV20-1,14,TRBJ1-3,NA,NA,CSARETDSGNTIYF,TGCAGTGCTAGAGAGACTGATTCTGGAAACACCATATATTTT
TRBV12-3/TRBV12-4,13,TRBJ1-2,NA,NA,CASRRGGVGGYTF,TGTGCCAGCAGGCGAGGAGGGGTAGGAGGCTACACCTTC
TRBV28,16,TRBJ1-2,NA,once,CASSFTGTDVYYGYTF,TGTGCCAGCAGTTTCACCGGGACGGATGTCTACTATGGCTACACCTTC
TRBV4-1,17,TRBJ1-1,NA,NA,CASSLQGPGTGNTEAFF,TGCGCCAGCAGCCTCCAGGGGCCAGGGACTGGGAACACTGAAGCTTTCTTT
TRBV20-1,14,TRBJ2-7,NA,NA,CSAPVGLSTYEQYF,TGCAGTGCTCCCGTTGGACTTTCTACCTACGAGCAGTACTTC
TRBV27,16,TRBJ1-5,TRBD1,once,CASSLSAGTANQPQHF,TGTGCCAGCAGTTTAAGCGCCGGGACAGCAAATCAGCCCCAGCATTTT
TRBV7-8,16,TRBJ2-3,TRBD2,NA,CASSLRLAGGSDTQYF,TGTGCCAGCAGCCTCAGACTAGCGGGGGGGTCAGATACGCAGTATTTT
TRBV6-1,18,TRBJ1-5,TRBD1,NA,CASSGRTYRGGGNQPQHF,TGTGCCAGCAGTGGTCGAACCTACAGGGGAGGTGGCAATCAACCCCAGCATTTT
TRBV4-1,15,TRBJ2-1,NA,NA,CASSQDIQSSDEQFF,TGCGCCAGCAGCCAAGATATTCAGTCCTCCGATGAGCAGTTCTTC
TRBV29-1,11,TRBJ2-1,NA,NA,CSVRDYNEQFF,TGCAGCGTGCGAGACTACAATGAGCAGTTCTTC
TRBV4-1,15,TRBJ2-3,NA,NA,CASSQGVEISDTQYF,TGCGCCAGCAGCCAGGGAGTTGAGATATCCGATACGCAGTATTTT
TRBV7-9,13,TRBJ2-7,TRBD2,NA,CASSLEAGSEQYF,TGTGCCAGCAGCTTAGAAGCGGGGTCCGAGCAGTACTTC
TRBV28,16,TRBJ1-1,NA,NA,CASSPPGGWGNTEAFF,TGTGCCAGCAGTCCGCCGGGCGGGTGGGGGAACACTGAAGCTTTCTTT
TRBV29-1,12,TRBJ2-7,TRBD2,NA,CSVRTSGSEQYF,TGCAGCGTGCGGACTAGCGGGAGCGAGCAGTACTTC
TRBV28,11,TRBJ1-5,NA,NA,CASSSWQPQHF,TGTGCCAGCAGTTCCTGGCAGCCCCAGCATTTT
TRBV28,17,TRBJ1-6,NA,NA,CASSEGLSASYNSPLHF,TGCGCCAGCAGTGAGGGACTTTCCGCCTCCTATAATTCACCCCTCCACTTT
TRBV10-3,16,TRBJ2-2,TRBD1,few,CAISESDRDGTGELFF,TGTGCCATCAGTGAGTCCGACAGGGATGGCACCGGGGAGCTGTTTTTT
TRBV6-5,18,TRBJ1-1,NA,few,CACSYSIGSGGMNTEAFF,TGTGCCTGCAGTTACTCGATTGGGTCCGGCGGCATGAACACTGAAGCTTTCTTT
TRBV2,13,TRBJ1-2,NA,once,CASSDRGGYGYTF,TGTGCCAGCAGTGACAGGGGAGGCTATGGCTACACCTTC
TRBV2,14,TRBJ2-7,NA,few,CASTLAGVSREQYF,TGTGCCAGCACCCTGGCCGGGGTAAGTCGCGAGCAGTACTTC
TRBV28,16,TRBJ1-5,NA,NA,CASSRPGPSPYQPQHF,TGTGCCAGCAGCCGCCCCGGGCCCTCTCCCTATCAGCCCCAGCATTTT
TRBV4-1,14,TRBJ1-1,NA,NA,CASSQERGVTEAFF,TGCGCCAGCAGCCAAGAAAGGGGTGTCACTGAAGCTTTCTTT
TRBV2,13,TRBJ2-3,TRBD1,NA,CVSRGQGWDTRYF,TGTGTCAGCAGGGGACAGGGGTGGGATACGCGGTATTTT
TRBV7-9,14,TRBJ2-1,TRBD2,NA,CASSLTSGMPSWFF,TGTGCCAGCAGCTTAACTAGCGGGATGCCCTCATGGTTCTTC
TRBV11-2,12,TRBJ2-7,NA,NA,CASSLLGNEQYF,TGTGCCAGCAGCCTCCTAGGTAACGAGCAGTACTTC
TRBV7-9,15,TRBJ2-1,TRBD2,NA,CASSLLAGGDNEQFF,TGTGCCAGCAGCTTGCTAGCGGGAGGAGACAATGAGCAGTTCTTC
TRBV7-9,15,TRBJ2-7,NA,NA,CASSSDLTASYEQYF,TGTGCCAGCAGTTCTGACCTAACCGCTTCCTACGAGCAGTACTTC
TRBV29-1,15,TRBJ2-1,TRBD2,NA,CSARGTSGRAGEQFF,TGCAGCGCCCGAGGGACTAGCGGGAGGGCCGGTGAGCAGTTCTTC
TRBV28,14,TRBJ2-1,NA,few,CASSLFGGYNEQFF,TGTGCCAGCAGTTTATTCGGGGGCTACAATGAGCAGTTCTTC
TRBV12-3/TRBV12-4,15,TRBJ1-1,TRBD1,NA,CASRDPGQGATEAFF,TGTGCCAGCAGAGACCCCGGACAGGGGGCCACTGAAGCTTTCTTT
TRBV12-3/TRBV12-4,16,TRBJ2-3,TRBD2,NA,CASSPRAGLGTDTQYF,TGTGCCAGCAGTCCCAGAGCGGGATTGGGCACAGATACGCAGTATTTT
TRBV18,18,TRBJ1-4,TRBD1,NA,CASSPTGTLIALNEKLFF,TGTGCCAGCTCACCGACAGGGACGCTGATTGCGCTTAATGAAAAACTGTTTTTT
TRBV28,14,TRBJ2-7,NA,once,CASSLGRSAYEQCF,TGTGCCAGCAGTTTGGGACGGAGTGCCTACGAGCAGTGCTTC
TRBV14,17,TRBJ2-1,NA,NA,CASSQDDLRPRFDEQFF,TGTGCCAGCAGCCAAGATGATTTGCGCCCCCGGTTCGATGAGCAGTTCTTC
TRBV20-1,13,TRBJ1-5,NA,NA,CSARGDTNQPQHF,TGCAGTGCTCGTGGGGACACCAATCAGCCCCAGCATTTT
TRBV11-2,15,TRBJ2-1,TRBD2,NA,CASSLASGGANEQFF,TGTGCCAGCAGCTTAGCCAGCGGGGGGGCCAATGAGCAGTTCTTC
TRBV29-1,14,TRBJ2-7,NA,NA,CSVEVGDRSYEQYF,TGCAGCGTTGAAGTAGGTGACCGCTCCTACGAGCAGTACTTC
TRBV5-5,14,TRBJ2-1,NA,NA,CASSLVGDHNEQFF,TGTGCCAGCAGCTTGGTAGGGGATCACAATGAGCAGTTCTTC
TRBV11-2,18,TRBJ2-7,NA,few,CASSFEMSGAGSSYEQYF,TGTGCCAGCAGCTTCGAAATGTCCGGGGCGGGGAGCTCCTACGAGCAGTACTTC
TRBV28,16,TRBJ2-5,TRBD2,NA,CASSFAGTSGTETQYF,TGTGCCAGCAGTTTCGCGGGGACTAGCGGGACAGAGACCCAGTACTTC
TRBV13,16,TRBJ1-1,TRBD1,NA,CASSLGTGGVWTEAFF,TGTGCCAGCAGCCTCGGGACAGGGGGGGTGTGGACTGAAGCTTTCTTT
TRBV11-2,16,TRBJ2-5,NA,NA,CASSLFGDSRGETQYF,TGTGCCAGCAGCTTATTCGGGGACTCCCGGGGAGAGACCCAGTACTTC
TRBV6-5,11,TRBJ2-1,TRBD2,NA,CASSKSGKQFF,TGTGCCAGCAGTAAAAGCGGGAAGCAGTTCTTC
TRBV7-3,16,TRBJ2-1,TRBD1,NA,CASSRMPGQGYNEQFF,TGTGCCAGCAGCCGGATGCCGGGACAGGGTTACAATGAGCAGTTCTTC
TRBV4-2,15,TRBJ2-1,TRBD2,NA,CASSQGLAGGYEQFF,TGTGCCAGCAGCCAAGGTCTAGCGGGAGGTTATGAGCAGTTCTTC
TRBV28,17,TRBJ2-1,NA,NA,CASSSLPTGLGFNEQFF,TGTGCCAGCAGTTCCCTCCCTACAGGGCTTGGGTTCAATGAGCAGTTCTTC
TRBV20-1,13,TRBJ1-2,NA,few,CSAKDTVTYGYTF,TGCAGTGCAAAAGACACAGTAACCTATGGCTACACCTTC
TRBV14,13,TRBJ2-5,NA,NA,CVSSHMGKETQYF,TGTGTCAGCAGCCACATGGGAAAGGAGACCCAGTACTTC
TRBV12-3/TRBV12-4,12,TRBJ1-2,NA,NA,CASSLEGYGYTF,TGTGCCAGCAGTTTAGAGGGCTATGGCTACACCTTC
TRBV7-8,15,TRBJ2-3,NA,few,CASRQQRVTTDTQYF,TGTGCCAGCAGACAACAGCGGGTTACCACAGATACGCAGTATTTT